These 8 T cell receptor beta chains came from one sample sequenced in a study of immune evolution from preneoplasia to lung adenocarcinoma. Measured with immunoSEQ multiplex PCR; TCRdb has only the in-frame clones, and not every one. Seen here are 5,000 to 5,500 clones, around four fifths observed once, and the top ten hold 3.5% to 4%. The sequenced sample was FFPE adjacent normal lung tissue. The receptors derive from an older person with lung adenocarcinoma.

This chain joins TRBV4-1 and TRBJ1-2; D is unresolved. In germline, CDR1 is MGHRA, CDR2 YSYEKL. V lost 0 bases and J lost 4, with 12 bases in between. This CDR3 has 15 amino acids. CDR3 sequence (DNA): TGCGCCAGCAGCCAAGATTCATCAGGAATCTATGGCTACACCTTC. Translation: CASSQDSSGIYGYTF.

This clone was observed once. The CDR3 sequence: CASRADRAVEKLFF. In DNA, the CDR3 is TGTGCCAGCAGGGCGGACAGGGCAGTGGAGAAACTGTTTTTT. The chain joins TRBV2 to TRBJ1-4, with 8 bases identical to TRBD1. This CDR3 spans 14 amino acids. Germline CDR1 reads SNHLY; CDR2 reads FYNNEI. J was trimmed by 11 bases and V by 6 bases; bases with no gene match: 11.

The rearrangement links TRBV5-1 to TRBJ2-7, with 7 bases lining up with TRBD2. In germline, CDR1 is SGHRS, CDR2 YFSETQ. This CDR3 is 15 amino acids long. The junction had 12 bases not matched to a gene; V was cut back by 4 bases and J by 5 bases. CDR3: CASSQSGGGIHEQYF. DNA of the CDR3: TGCGCCAGCAGCCAGAGTGGGGGAGGGATCCACGAGCAGTACTTC.

The gene calls are TRBV6-5 and TRBJ2-1; 11 bases line up with TRBD2. Germline CDR1 and CDR2: MNHEY and SVGAGI. CDR3 length: 15 amino acids. Unmatched junction bases numbered 4, after V lost 6 bases and J lost 3 bases. The CDR3 nucleotides are TGTGCCAGCAGCCGCGGGACTAGCGGCTACAATGAGCAGTTCTTC. Translating it yields CASSRGTSGYNEQFF.

V usage is TRBV4-1 and J usage is TRBJ1-2, with D perhaps matching TRBD1 (6 bases). V was pared by 1 base and J by 2 bases, with 8 bases between. Per the germline V gene, CDR1 is MGHRA and CDR2 is YSYEKL. This CDR3 is built from 14 residues. For the CDR3, the DNA is TGCGCCAGCAGCCAAGTCACAGGGAACTATGGCTACACCTTC. Translation gives CASSQVTGNYGYTF.

This rearrangement joins TRBV28 to TRBJ1-2; D is ambiguous. The V and J ends lost 2 bases and 2 bases respectively, with 6 bases between them. This CDR3 has 13 residues. The V gene's germline CDR1 is MDHEN and CDR2 SYDVKM. The CDR3 sequence: CASSLHLNYGYTF. In nucleotides, the CDR3 is TGTGCCAGCAGTTTACACCTCAACTATGGCTACACCTTC.

The chain combines TRBV29-1 with TRBJ2-1; D is possibly TRBD2 (6 bases). The CDR3 covers 15 residues. Looked up from germline, CDR1 is SQVTM and CDR2 is ANQGSEA. In nucleotides, the CDR3 is TGCCCCCTAAGGGACTTATTAGTAGGGCGTCCTGAGCAGTTCTTC. Amino acid sequence: CPLRDLLVGRPEQFF.

This chain connects TRBV5-1 to TRBJ2-7, with 11 positions matching TRBD1. The ends lost 6 bases at V and 6 bases at J; junction bases unmatched: 8. The CDR3 spans 14 residues. CDR1 is SGHRS, CDR2 YFSETQ, per germline. The CDR3 loop is CASTLDRGQFEQYF. The CDR3 DNA follows: TGCGCCAGCACCCTGGACAGGGGGCAGTTCGAGCAGTACTTC.